This TCR beta chain was identified in a study of blood T cells in healthy people across ages. General study findings and limits: Any changes in expanded clonotypes were possibly confounded, as donor CMV status remained unknown. Comparison with aged donors showed that long-lived donors had more naive CD4+ cells and higher diversity.

PCR was performed a second time for 7 to 11 cycles using a sample-barcoded 5' primer and a J-beta primer mix. A template-switch adaptor that had 12 random nucleotides put a tag on each cDNA molecule. Each CDR3 protein gets one entry after TCRdb re-called the 5' RACE reads with MiXCR. The profile shows about 1.7 million distinct CDR3 sequences, about 30% of them singletons. Samples had at least 7 million PBMCs isolated from them. The J segment lost 0 bases and the V segment lost 6 bases, leaving 3 bases of the junction unmatched. The CDR3 has 14 amino acids. Germline V lookup: CDR1 DFQATT, CDR2 SNEGSKA (reference sequence). Turning to this clonotype: The antigen remains unidentified.

Sequenced: blood. The chain uses TRBV20-1 and TRBJ2-5, with TRBD2 matching 11 bases. This clonotype was sampled from a woman under 40 in good health. The DNA of the CDR3 is TGCAGTGCCCCACTAGCGGGAGACCAAGAGACCCAGTACTTC. Translation: CSAPLAGDQETQYF.